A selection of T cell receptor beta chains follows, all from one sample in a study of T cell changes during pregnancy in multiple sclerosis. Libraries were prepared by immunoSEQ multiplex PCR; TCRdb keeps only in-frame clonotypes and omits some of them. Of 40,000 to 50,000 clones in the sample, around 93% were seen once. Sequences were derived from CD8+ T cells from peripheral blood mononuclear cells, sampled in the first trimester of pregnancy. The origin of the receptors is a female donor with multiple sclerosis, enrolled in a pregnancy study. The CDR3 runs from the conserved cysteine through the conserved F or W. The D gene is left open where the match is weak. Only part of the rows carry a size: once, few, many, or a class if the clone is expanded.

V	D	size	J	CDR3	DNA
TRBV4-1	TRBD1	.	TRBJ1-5	CASSQSGQVNQPQHF	TGCGCCAGCAGCCAATCGGGACAGGTTAATCAGCCCCAGCATTTT
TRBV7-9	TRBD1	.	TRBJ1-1	CASSPGTGGHTEAFF	TGTGCCAGCAGCCCCGGGACAGGGGGTCACACTGAAGCTTTCTTT
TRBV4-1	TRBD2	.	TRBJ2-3	CASSQGLPGLAGGPDTDTQYF	TGCGCCAGCAGCCAAGGCCTCCCGGGACTAGCGGGAGGGCCGGACACAGATACGCAGTATTTT
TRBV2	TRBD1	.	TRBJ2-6	CASRVDRISGANVLTF	TGTGCCAGCAGGGTGGACAGGATCTCTGGGGCCAACGTCCTGACTTTC
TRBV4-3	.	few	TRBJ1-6	CASSQELGTYNSPLHF	TGCGCCAGCAGCCAAGAATTAGGGACATATAATTCACCCCTCCACTTT
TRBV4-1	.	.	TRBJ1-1	CASSHPPGGGDTEAFF	TGCGCCAGCAGCCACCCTCCGGGCGGGGGGGACACTGAAGCTTTCTTT
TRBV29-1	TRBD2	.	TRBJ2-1	CSVGGTSGPSSYNEQFF	TGCAGCGTTGGGGGGACTAGCGGGCCTAGCTCCTACAATGAGCAGTTCTTC
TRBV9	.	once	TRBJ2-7	CASSVGETSYEQYF	TGTGCCAGCAGCGTAGGGGAGACCTCCTACGAGCAGTACTTC
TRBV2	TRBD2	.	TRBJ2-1	CATRVGGGTYNEQFF	TGTGCCACCAGAGTCGGCGGGGGAACCTACAATGAGCAGTTCTTC
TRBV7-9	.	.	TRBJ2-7	CASSLASSYEQYF	TGTGCCAGCAGCTTAGCGAGCTCCTACGAGCAGTACTTC
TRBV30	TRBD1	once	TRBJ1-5	CAWRGTGGSNQPQHF	TGTGCCTGGAGGGGGACAGGGGGTAGCAATCAGCCCCAGCATTTT
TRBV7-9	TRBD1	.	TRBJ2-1	CASSYPLQGSDEQFF	TGTGCCAGCAGCTACCCTTTACAGGGGTCGGATGAGCAGTTCTTC
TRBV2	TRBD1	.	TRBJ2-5	CASRGTNRGRWETQYF	TGTGCCAGCAGAGGGACGAACAGGGGGCGCTGGGAGACCCAGTACTTC
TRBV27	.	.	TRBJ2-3	CASSLSRSSDTQYF	TGTGCCAGCAGTTTATCGAGGAGCTCAGATACGCAGTATTTT
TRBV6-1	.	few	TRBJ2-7	CASSPEMTADEQYF	TGTGCCAGCAGCCCCGAAATGACGGCGGACGAGCAGTACTTC
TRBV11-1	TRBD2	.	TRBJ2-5	CASSIGLAGADYF	TGTGCCAGCAGCATCGGACTAGCGGGGGCCGACTACTTC
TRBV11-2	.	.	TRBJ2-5	CASSRPLTPETQYF	TGTGCCAGCAGTCGCCCTCTGACACCAGAGACCCAGTACTTC
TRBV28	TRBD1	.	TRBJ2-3	CASSLLRGSDTQYF	TGTGCCAGCAGTTTGCTCAGGGGGTCAGATACGCAGTATTTT
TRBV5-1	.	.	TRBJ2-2	CASSSLMDTRNTGELFF	TGCGCCAGCAGCAGCCTAATGGACACGAGGAACACCGGGGAGCTGTTTTTT
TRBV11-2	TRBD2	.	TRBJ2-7	CASSFSASGILYEQYF	TGTGCCAGCAGCTTTTCAGCGAGCGGGATTTTGTACGAGCAGTACTTC
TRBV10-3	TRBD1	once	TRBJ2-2	CAISFAGTGKHTGELFF	TGTGCCATCAGTTTCGCCGGGACAGGGAAACACACCGGGGAGCTGTTTTTT
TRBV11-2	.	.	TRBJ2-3	CASSLTPGPIPDTQYF	TGTGCCAGCAGCTTAACCCCGGGTCCTATTCCAGATACGCAGTATTTT
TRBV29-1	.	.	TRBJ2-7	CSGVGNSYEQYF	TGCAGCGGGGTCGGGAACTCCTACGAGCAGTACTTC
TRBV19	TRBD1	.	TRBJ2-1	CASSTGITYNEQFF	TGTGCCAGTTCGACAGGGATTACCTACAATGAGCAGTTCTTC
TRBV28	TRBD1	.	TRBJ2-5	CASREQGATQETQYF	TGTGCCAGCAGAGAACAGGGGGCAACCCAAGAGACCCAGTACTTC
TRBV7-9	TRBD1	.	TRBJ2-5	CASSSGQGTQYF	TGTGCCAGCAGTTCGGGACAGGGAACCCAGTACTTC
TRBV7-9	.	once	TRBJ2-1	CASFGGSVYNEQFF	TGTGCCAGCTTCGGTGGCAGCGTATACAATGAGCAGTTCTTC